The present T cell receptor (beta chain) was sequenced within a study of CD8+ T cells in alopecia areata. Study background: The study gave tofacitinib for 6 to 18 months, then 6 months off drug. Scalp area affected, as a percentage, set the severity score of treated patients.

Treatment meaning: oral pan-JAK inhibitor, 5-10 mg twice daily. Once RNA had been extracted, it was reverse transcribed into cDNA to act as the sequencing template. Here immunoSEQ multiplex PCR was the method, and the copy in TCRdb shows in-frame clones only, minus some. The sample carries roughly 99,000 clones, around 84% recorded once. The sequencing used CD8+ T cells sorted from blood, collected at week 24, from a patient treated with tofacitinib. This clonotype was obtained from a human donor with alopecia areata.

In nucleotides, the CDR3 is TGTGCCAGCGGCGGACTTTACAATGAGCAGTTCTTC. Translated, it gives CASGGLYNEQFF. V usage is TRBV2 and J usage is TRBJ2-1; perhaps TRBD2 as D (5 bases). This CDR3 is built from 12 residues. Germline CDR1 is SNHLY and CDR2 is FYNNEI. The germline V and J ends were trimmed by 8 bases and 4 bases, with 9 bases remaining between them.